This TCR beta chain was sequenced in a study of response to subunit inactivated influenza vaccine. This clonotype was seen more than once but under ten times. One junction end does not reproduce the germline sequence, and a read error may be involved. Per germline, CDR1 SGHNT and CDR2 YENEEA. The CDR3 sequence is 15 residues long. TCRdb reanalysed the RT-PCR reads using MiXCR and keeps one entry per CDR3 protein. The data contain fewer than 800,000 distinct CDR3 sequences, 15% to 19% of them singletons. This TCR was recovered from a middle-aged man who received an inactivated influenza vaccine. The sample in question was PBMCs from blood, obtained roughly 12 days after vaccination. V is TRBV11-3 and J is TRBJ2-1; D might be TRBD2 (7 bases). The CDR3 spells CASSLQGGSFNEQSF. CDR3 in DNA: TGTGCCAGCAGCCTACAGGGAGGGAGCTTTAATGAGCAGTCCTTC.